This TCR beta chain is from a study of blood T cell repertoires in COVID-19. Assay used: immunoSEQ multiplex PCR; TCRdb lists only in-frame clones, some missing. The sample includes 200,000 to 250,000 clones, around 87% of them seen just once. The germline V gene encodes CDR1 MNHEY and CDR2 SMNVEV (reference sequence). The CDR3 extends over 14 amino acids. V was trimmed by 5 bases and J by 7 bases, leaving 15 bases between them. Sequenced input: peripheral blood. The source is a woman aged 45 to 65 with COVID-19, enrolled during active disease. The chain joins TRBV27 to TRBJ1-5, with D unclear. CDR3 DNA: TGTGCCAGCAGTCCTCGGGGTTTTGAGCAGCCCCAGCATTTT. Protein: CASSPRGFEQPQHF.